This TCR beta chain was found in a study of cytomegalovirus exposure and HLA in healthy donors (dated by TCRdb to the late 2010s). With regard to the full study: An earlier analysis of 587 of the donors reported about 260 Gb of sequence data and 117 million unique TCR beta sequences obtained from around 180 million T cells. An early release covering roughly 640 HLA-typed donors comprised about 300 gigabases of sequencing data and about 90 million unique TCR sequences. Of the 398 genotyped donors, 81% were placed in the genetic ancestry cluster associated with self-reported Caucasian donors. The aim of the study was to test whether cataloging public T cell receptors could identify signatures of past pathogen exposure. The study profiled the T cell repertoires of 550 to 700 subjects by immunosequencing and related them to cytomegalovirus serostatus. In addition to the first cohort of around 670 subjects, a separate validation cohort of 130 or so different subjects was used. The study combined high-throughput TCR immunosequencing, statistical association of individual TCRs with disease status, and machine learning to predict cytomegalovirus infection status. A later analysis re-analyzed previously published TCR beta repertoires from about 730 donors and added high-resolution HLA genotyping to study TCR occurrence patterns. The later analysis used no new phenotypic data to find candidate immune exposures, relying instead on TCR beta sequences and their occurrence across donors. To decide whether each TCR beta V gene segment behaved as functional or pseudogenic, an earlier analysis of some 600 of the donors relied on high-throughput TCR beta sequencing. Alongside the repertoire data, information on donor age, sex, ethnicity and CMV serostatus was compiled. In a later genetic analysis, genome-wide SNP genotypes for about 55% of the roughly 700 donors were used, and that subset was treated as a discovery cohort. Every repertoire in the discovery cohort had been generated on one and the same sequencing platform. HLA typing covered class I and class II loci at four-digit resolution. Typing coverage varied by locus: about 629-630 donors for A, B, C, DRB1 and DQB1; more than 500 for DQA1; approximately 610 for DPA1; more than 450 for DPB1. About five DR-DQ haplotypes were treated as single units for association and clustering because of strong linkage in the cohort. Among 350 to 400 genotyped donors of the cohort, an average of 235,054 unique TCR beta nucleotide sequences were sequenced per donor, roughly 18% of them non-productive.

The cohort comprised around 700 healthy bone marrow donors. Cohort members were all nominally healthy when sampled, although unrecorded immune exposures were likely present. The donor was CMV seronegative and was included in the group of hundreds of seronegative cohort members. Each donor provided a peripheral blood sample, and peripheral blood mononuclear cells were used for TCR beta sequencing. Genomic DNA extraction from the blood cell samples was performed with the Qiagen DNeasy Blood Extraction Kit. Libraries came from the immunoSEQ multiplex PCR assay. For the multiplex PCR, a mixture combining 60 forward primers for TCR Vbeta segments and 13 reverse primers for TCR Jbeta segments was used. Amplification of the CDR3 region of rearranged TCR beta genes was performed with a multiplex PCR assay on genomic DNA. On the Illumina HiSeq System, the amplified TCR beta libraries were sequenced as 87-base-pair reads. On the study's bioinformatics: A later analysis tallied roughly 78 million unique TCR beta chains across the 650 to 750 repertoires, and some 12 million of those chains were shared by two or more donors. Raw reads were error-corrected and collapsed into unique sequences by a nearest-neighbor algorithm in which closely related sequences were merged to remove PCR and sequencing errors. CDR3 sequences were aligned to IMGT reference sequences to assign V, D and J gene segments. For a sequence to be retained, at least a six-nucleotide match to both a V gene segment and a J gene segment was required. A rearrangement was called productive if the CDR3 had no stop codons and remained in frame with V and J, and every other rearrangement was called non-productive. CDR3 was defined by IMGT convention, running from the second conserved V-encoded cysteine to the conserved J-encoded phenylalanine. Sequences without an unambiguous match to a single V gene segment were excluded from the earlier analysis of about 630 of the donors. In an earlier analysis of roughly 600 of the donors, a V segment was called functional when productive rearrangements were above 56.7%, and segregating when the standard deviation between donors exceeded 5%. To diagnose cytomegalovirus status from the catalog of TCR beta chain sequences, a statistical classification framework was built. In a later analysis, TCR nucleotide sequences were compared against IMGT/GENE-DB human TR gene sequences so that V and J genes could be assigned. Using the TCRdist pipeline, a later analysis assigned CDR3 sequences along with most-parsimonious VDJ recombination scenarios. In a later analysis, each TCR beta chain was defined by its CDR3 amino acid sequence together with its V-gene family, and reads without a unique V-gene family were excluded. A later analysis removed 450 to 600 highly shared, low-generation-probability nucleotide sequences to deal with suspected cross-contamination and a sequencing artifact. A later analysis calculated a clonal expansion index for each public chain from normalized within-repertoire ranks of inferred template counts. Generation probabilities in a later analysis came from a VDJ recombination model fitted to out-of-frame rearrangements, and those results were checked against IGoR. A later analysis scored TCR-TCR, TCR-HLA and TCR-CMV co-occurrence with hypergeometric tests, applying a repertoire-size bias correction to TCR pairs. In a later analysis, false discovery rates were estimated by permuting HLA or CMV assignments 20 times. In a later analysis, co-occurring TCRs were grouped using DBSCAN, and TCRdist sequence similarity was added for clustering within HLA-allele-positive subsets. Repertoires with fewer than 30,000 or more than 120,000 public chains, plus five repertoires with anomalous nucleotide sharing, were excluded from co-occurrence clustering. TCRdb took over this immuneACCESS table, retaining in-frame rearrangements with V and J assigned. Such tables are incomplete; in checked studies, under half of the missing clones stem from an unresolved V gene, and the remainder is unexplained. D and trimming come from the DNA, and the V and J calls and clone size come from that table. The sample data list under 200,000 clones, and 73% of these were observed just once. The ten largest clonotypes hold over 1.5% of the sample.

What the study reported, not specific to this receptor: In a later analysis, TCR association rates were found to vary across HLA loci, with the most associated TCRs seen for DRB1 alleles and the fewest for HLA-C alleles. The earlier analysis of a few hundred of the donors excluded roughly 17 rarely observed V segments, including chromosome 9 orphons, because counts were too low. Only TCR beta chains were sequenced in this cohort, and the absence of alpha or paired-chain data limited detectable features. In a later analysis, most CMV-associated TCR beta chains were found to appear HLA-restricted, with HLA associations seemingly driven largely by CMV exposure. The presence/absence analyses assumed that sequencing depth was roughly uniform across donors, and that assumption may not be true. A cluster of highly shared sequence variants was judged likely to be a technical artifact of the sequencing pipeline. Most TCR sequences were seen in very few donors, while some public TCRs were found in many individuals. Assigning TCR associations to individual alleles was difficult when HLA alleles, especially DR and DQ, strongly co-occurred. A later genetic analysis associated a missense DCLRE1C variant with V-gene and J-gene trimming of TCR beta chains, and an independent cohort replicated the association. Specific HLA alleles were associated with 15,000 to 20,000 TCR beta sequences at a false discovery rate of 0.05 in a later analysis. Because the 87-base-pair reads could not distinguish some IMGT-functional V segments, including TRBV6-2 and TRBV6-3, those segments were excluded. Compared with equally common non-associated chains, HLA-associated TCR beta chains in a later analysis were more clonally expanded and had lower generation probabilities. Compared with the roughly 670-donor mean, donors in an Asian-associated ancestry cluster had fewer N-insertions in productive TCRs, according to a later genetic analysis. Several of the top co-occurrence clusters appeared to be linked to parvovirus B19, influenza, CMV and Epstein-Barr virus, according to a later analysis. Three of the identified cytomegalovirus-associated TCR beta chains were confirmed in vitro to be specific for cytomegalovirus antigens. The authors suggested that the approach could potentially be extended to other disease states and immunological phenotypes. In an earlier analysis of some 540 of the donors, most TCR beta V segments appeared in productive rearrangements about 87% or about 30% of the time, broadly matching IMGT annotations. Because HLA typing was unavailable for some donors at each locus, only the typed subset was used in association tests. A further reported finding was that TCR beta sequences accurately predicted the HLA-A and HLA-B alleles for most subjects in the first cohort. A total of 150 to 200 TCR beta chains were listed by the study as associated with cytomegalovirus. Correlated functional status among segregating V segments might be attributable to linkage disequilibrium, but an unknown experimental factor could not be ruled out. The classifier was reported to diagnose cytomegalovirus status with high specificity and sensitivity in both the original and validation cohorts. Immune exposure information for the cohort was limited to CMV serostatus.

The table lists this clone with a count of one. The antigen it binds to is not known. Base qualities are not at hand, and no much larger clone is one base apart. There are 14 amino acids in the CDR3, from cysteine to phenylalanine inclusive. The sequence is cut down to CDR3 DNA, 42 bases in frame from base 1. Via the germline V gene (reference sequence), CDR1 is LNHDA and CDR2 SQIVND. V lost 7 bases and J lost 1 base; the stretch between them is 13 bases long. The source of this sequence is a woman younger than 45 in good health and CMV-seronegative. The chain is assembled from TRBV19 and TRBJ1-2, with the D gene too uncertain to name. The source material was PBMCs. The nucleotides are TGTGCCAGTATCGGTCGCGGGAGTAACTATGGCTACACCTTC. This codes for CASIGRGSNYGYTF.